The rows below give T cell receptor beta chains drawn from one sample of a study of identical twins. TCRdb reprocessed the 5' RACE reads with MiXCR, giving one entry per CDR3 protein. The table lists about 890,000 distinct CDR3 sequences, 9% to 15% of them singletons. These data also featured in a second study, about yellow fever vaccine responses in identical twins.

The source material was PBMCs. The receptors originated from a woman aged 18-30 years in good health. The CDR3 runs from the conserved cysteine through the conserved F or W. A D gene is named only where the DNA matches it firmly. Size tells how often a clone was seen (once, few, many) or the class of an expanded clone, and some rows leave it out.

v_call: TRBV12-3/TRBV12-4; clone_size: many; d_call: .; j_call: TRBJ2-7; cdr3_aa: CASSSQGAHEQYF; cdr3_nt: TGTGCCAGCAGTTCCCAGGGCGCCCACGAGCAGTACTTC
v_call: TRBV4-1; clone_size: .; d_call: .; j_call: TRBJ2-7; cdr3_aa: CASSQDSTSNKPSEQYF; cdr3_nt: TGCGCCAGCAGCCAAGATTCCACTAGCAACAAACCCTCCGAGCAGTACTTC
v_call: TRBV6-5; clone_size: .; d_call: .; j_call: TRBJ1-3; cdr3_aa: CASSYSSQPSGNTIYF; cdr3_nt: TGTGCCAGCAGTTACTCCTCACAGCCCTCTGGAAACACCATATATTTT
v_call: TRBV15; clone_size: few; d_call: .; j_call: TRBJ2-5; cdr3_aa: CATSREAGREETQYF; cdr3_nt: TGTGCCACCAGCAGAGAAGCGGGCAGGGAAGAGACCCAGTACTTC
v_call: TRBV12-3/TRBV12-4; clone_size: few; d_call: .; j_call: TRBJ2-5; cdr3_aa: CASTPGRAQETQYF; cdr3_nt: TGTGCCAGCACCCCCGGCAGGGCCCAAGAGACCCAGTACTTC
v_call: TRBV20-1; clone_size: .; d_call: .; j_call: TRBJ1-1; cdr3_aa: CSARVISEAFF; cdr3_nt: TGCAGTGCTAGAGTGATATCTGAAGCTTTCTTT
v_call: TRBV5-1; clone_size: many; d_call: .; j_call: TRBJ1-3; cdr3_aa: CASSLAAGGNTIYF; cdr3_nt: TGCGCCAGCAGCTTGGCCGCTGGGGGAAACACCATATATTTT
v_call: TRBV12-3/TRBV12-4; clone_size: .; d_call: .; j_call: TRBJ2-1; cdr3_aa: CASSLRIEQFF; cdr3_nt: TGTGCCAGCAGTTTAAGAATCGAGCAGTTCTTC
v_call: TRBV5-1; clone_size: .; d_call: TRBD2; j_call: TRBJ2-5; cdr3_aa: CASSVIAGGPRETQYF; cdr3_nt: TGCGCCAGCAGCGTTATAGCGGGGGGCCCCCGGGAGACCCAGTACTTC
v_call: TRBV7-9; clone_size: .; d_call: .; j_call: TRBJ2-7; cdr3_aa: CASSPPALYSYEQYF; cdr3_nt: TGTGCCAGCAGCCCCCCAGCCCTATACTCCTACGAGCAGTACTTC
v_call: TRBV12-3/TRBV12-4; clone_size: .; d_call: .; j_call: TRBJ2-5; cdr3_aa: CASSPSLAAETQYF; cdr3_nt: TGTGCCAGCAGTCCCTCACTAGCTGCAGAGACCCAGTACTTC
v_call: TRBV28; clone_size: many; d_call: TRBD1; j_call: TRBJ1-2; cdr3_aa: CASSLPYDRVGGYTF; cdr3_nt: TGTGCCAGCAGTTTACCCTACGACAGGGTAGGCGGCTACACCTTC
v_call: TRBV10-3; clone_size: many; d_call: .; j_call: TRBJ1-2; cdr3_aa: CAISGPGPRAGYTF; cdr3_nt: TGTGCCATCAGTGGACCGGGACCCCGAGCCGGCTACACCTTC
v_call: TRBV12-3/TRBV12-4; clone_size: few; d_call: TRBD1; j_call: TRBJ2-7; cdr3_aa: CASSDRGIDYEQYF; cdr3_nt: TGTGCCAGCAGCGACAGGGGGATCGACTACGAGCAGTACTTC
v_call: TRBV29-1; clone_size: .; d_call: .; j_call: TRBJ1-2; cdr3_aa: CSVRGAGANYGYTF; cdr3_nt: TGCAGCGTTAGGGGGGCAGGGGCTAACTATGGCTACACCTTC
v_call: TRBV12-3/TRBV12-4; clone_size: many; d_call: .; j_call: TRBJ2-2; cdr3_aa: CASRTHWAGELFF; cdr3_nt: TGTGCCAGCAGGACACATTGGGCCGGGGAGCTGTTTTTT
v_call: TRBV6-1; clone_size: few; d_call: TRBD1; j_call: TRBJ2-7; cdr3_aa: CASRKHLAGQGYEQYF; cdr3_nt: TGTGCCAGCAGAAAACATTTGGCGGGACAGGGCTACGAGCAGTACTTC
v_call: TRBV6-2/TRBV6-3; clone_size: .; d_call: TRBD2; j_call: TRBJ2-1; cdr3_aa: CASSREEYNEQFF; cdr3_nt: TGTGCCAGCAGCCGGGAGGAGTACAATGAGCAGTTCTTC
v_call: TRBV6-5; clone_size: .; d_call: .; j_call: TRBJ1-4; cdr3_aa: CASSYSRGQLFF; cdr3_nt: TGTGCCAGCAGTTACTCCAGGGGACAACTGTTTTTT
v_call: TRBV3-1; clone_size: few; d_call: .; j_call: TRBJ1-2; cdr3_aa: CASSQDRVGARGYTF; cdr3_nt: TGTGCCAGCAGCCAAGATCGAGTGGGGGCGCGAGGCTACACCTTC
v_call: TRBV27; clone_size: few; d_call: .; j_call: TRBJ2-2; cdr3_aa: CASSLYLPSPDGELFF; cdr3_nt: TGTGCCAGCAGTTTATATCTCCCTAGCCCCGACGGGGAGCTGTTTTTT
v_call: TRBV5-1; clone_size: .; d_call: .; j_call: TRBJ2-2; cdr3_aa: CASSLTLGAPGTGELFF; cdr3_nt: TGCGCCAGCAGCTTGACATTGGGGGCGCCGGGCACCGGGGAGCTGTTTTTT
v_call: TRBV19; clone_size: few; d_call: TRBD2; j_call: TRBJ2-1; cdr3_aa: CASSATSGSSDEQFF; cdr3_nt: TGTGCCAGTAGTGCTACTAGCGGGAGTAGCGATGAGCAGTTCTTC
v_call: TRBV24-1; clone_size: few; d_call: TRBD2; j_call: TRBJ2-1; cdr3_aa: CATSKIRGGGEQFF; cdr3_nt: TGTGCCACCAGTAAAATTCGGGGGGGTGGTGAGCAGTTCTTC
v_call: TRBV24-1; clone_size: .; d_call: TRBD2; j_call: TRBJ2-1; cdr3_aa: CATSLAGDNEQFF; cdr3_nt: TGTGCCACCAGTCTAGCGGGAGACAATGAGCAGTTCTTC
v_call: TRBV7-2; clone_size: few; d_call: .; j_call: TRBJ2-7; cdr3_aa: CASSLDWTTGYEQYF; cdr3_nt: TGTGCCAGCAGCTTAGACTGGACAACCGGCTACGAGCAGTACTTC
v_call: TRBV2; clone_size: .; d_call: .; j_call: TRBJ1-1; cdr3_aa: CAASGRKSEAFF; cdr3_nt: TGTGCCGCGTCGGGGAGAAAGAGTGAAGCTTTCTTT
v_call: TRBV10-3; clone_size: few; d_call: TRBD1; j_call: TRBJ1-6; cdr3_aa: CAISPGQGGNSPLHF; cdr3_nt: TGTGCCATCAGTCCGGGACAGGGGGGGAATTCACCCCTCCACTTT
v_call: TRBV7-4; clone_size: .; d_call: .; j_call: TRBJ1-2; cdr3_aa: CASSLPRTAFNYGYTF; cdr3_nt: TGTGCCAGCAGCTTACCGAGGACGGCATTTAACTATGGCTACACCTTC
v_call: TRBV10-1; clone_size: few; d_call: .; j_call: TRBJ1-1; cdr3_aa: CASSGAQRDTEAFF; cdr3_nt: TGCGCCAGCAGTGGCGCTCAGCGGGACACTGAAGCTTTCTTT
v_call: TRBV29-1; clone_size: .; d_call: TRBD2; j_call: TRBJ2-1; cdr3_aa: CSVCGLAAVSYNEQFF; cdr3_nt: TGCAGCGTGTGTGGACTAGCGGCCGTCTCCTACAATGAGCAGTTCTTC
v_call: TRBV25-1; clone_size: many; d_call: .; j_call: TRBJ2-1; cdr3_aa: CASSDPRPEQFF; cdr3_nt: TGTGCCAGCAGTGACCCTAGGCCTGAGCAGTTCTTC
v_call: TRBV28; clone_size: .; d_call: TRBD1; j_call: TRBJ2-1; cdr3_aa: CASINRGPLYEQFF; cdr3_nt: TGTGCCAGCATAAACAGGGGTCCCCTTTATGAGCAGTTCTTC
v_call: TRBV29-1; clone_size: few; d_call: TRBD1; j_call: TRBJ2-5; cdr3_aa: CSGQGAIQETQYF; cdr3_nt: TGCAGCGGACAGGGGGCGATCCAAGAGACCCAGTACTTC
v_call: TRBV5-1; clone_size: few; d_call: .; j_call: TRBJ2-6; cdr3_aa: CASSLLVSYSGANVLTF; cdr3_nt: TGCGCCAGCAGCTTGTTAGTGTCCTACTCTGGGGCCAACGTCCTGACTTTC